A selection of T cell receptor beta chains follows, all from one sample in a study of blood T cell repertoires in COVID-19. Produced via immunoSEQ multiplex PCR; TCRdb's table is partial and in-frame only. The sample includes some 290,000 clones, 85% to 90% of them seen just once. The material sequenced was peripheral blood. The receptors here all came from a woman in her twenties or thirties with COVID-19, enrolled during active disease. The CDR3 runs from the conserved cysteine through the conserved F or W. A D gene is named only where the DNA matches it firmly. Where a row states a size, it is once, few, many or the class of an expanded clone; other rows omit it.

v_gene,abundance,j_gene,d_gene,CDR3aa,CDR3nt
TRBV13,few,TRBJ1-1,-,CASSLMYEAFF,TGTGCCAGCAGCTTAATGTATGAAGCTTTCTTT
TRBV5-6,-,TRBJ2-7,-,CASSFLSGAYEQYF,TGTGCCAGCAGCTTCCTCTCAGGGGCCTACGAGCAGTACTTC
TRBV7-8,once,TRBJ2-5,TRBD1,CAQAGGFSETQYF,TGTGCACAGGCAGGGGGCTTCTCAGAGACCCAGTACTTC
TRBV6-5,-,TRBJ2-7,-,CASLLTGIIDEQYF,TGTGCCAGCCTCTTGACAGGAATTATCGACGAGCAGTACTTC
TRBV19,-,TRBJ2-5,-,CASSMEEDQETQYF,TGTGCCAGTAGTATGGAGGAAGACCAAGAGACCCAGTACTTC
TRBV2,once,TRBJ2-1,TRBD2,CASAGYNEQFF,TGTGCCTCAGCGGGGTACAATGAGCAGTTCTTC
TRBV7-9,once,TRBJ2-1,TRBD1,CASSLAGGLYNEQFF,TGTGCCAGCAGCTTAGCAGGGGGCCTGTACAATGAGCAGTTCTTC
TRBV14,-,TRBJ2-3,TRBD2,CASSPRPTSPIAQYF,TGTGCCAGCAGCCCTCGACCGACTAGCCCCATTGCCCAGTATTTT
TRBV2,-,TRBJ2-3,TRBD2,CASSGGGPSTDTQYF,TGTGCCAGCAGTGGCGGGGGGCCGAGCACAGATACGCAGTATTTT
TRBV4-2,-,TRBJ1-1,TRBD1,CASSQLQGRTEAFF,TGTGCCAGCAGCCAGCTACAGGGGAGGACTGAAGCTTTCTTT
TRBV5-1,-,TRBJ2-1,-,CASSWGARGTYNEQFF,TGCGCCAGCAGCTGGGGCGCGCGCGGGACCTACAATGAGCAGTTCTTC
TRBV28,-,TRBJ2-1,TRBD2,CASSPHVAGIAGYNEQFF,TGTGCCAGCAGTCCTCACGTAGCGGGGATCGCGGGGTACAATGAGCAGTTCTTC
TRBV5-4,-,TRBJ2-7,-,CASSSITSQDEQYF,TGTGCCAGCAGCTCGATCACTAGTCAGGACGAGCAGTACTTC
TRBV3-1/TRBV3-2,-,TRBJ1-1,-,CASSQDQWQVNTEAFF,TGTGCCAGCAGCCAAGATCAGTGGCAGGTAAACACTGAAGCTTTCTTT
TRBV4-2,-,TRBJ2-3,-,CASSQDLEDTQYF,TGTGCCAGCAGCCAAGATCTTGAGGATACGCAGTATTTT
TRBV5-4,-,TRBJ1-1,TRBD1,CASSPGTVAVGTEAFF,TGTGCCAGCAGCCCCGGGACAGTGGCCGTGGGCACTGAAGCTTTCTTT
TRBV4-2,-,TRBJ1-4,-,CASSQEPTGVLNEKLFF,TGTGCCAGCAGCCAAGAACCCACCGGGGTACTTAATGAAAAACTGTTTTTT
TRBV5-6,-,TRBJ1-2,-,CASSLPGWDGYTF,TGTGCCAGCAGCTTGCCGGGGTGGGATGGCTACACCTTC
TRBV19,-,TRBJ1-4,-,CASSHVVRFRNEKLFF,TGTGCCAGTAGCCATGTAGTGAGGTTTCGAAATGAAAAACTGTTTTTT
TRBV2,once,TRBJ1-5,TRBD1,CASSDSTGNTPQHF,TGTGCCAGCAGTGACTCGACAGGGAATACGCCCCAGCATTTT
TRBV6-1,-,TRBJ1-1,-,CASYRRENTEAFF,TGTGCCAGCTACCGAAGAGAGAACACTGAAGCTTTCTTT
TRBV6-7,-,TRBJ1-1,-,CASSYYGHWGWDTEAFF,TGTGCCAGCAGTTACTACGGACACTGGGGTTGGGACACTGAAGCTTTCTTT
TRBV3-1/TRBV3-2,-,TRBJ2-1,-,CASSRVPAGKGQFF,TGTGCCAGCAGCCGCGTCCCCGCGGGTAAGGGGCAGTTCTTC